This T cell receptor (beta chain) is from a study of shared clonotypes between healthy human individuals. Study information: The cohort comprised two women and a few men. Their ages spanned 18 to 49 years.

TCRdb keeps only in-frame clones here, not all; method: immunoSEQ multiplex PCR. The sample yields about 600,000 clones, 97% seen once. CDR3 length: 17 residues. V lost 6 bases and J lost 2, with 21 bases in between. Germline-derived CDR1 and CDR2 are MDHEN and SYDVKM. The chain carries TRBV28 and TRBJ2-3; D is perhaps TRBD2 (6 bases). The sequenced sample was naive CD4+ T cells sorted from blood. Regarding subset: CD45RA+ positively selected. The receptor was derived from a woman in her 30s in good health. The CDR3 reads CASRRGGRLGNTDTQYF. In nucleotides, the CDR3 is TGTGCCAGCAGAAGGGGTGGCAGACTAGGAAACACAGATACGCAGTATTTT. The entire variable domain, with the rest obtained from reference TRBV28 and TRBJ2-3, is as follows: DVKVTQSSRYLVKRTGEKVFLECVQDMDHENMFWYRQDPGLGLRLIYFSYDVKMKEKGDIPEGYSVSREKKERFSLILESASTNQTSMYLCASRRGGRLGNTDTQYFGPGTRLTVL.